Each of the 4 T cell receptor beta chains below was sequenced from the same sample in a study of blood T cells in healthy people across ages. A J-beta primer mix and a sample-barcoded 5' primer were used in a second PCR of about 6 to 12 cycles. MiXCR, run by TCRdb on the 5' RACE reads, gives a single entry per CDR3 protein. The table records hundreds of thousands of distinct CDR3 sequences, 56% of them present only once. The sequencing sample was made of blood. These receptors were collected from a man aged 35-49 years in good health.

The chain has TRBV20-1 and TRBJ1-1; TRBD1 matches 8 bases. This CDR3 has 15 residues. Germline loops: CDR1 DFQATT, CDR2 SNEGSKA (reference sequence). V shed 0 bases and J 6 bases; nucleotides not matched to a gene: 9. The CDR3 sequence: CSARDGARGPAEAFF. CDR3 sequence (DNA): TGCAGTGCTAGAGACGGGGCCAGGGGGCCCGCTGAAGCTTTCTTT.

The DNA of the CDR3 is TGTGCCACCACAGTATCTAGCACAGATACGCAGTATTTT. It codes for CATTVSSTDTQYF. The chain employs TRBV15 and TRBJ2-3; no reliable D call. Trimming took off 7 bases at V and 0 bases at J, with 8 bases between the two ends. From germline, CDR1 is LNHNV and CDR2 YYDKDF (reference sequence). This CDR3 is built from 13 residues.

The CDR3, as DNA: TGTGCCACCAGTGACCCTACAGGGTCCTTAGAGACCCAGTACTTC. This encodes CATSDPTGSLETQYF. The V gene is TRBV24-1, the J gene TRBJ2-5; a possible D gene is TRBD1 (6 bases). The CDR3 totals 15 residues. V was cut by 4 bases and J by 4 bases, with 15 bases left in between. CDR1 and CDR2 from the germline V gene are KGHDR and SFDVKD.

The chain is built from TRBV11-2 and TRBJ2-6; the D is unclear. The germline V gene has CDR1 SGHAT and CDR2 FQNNGV. There are 17 residues in the CDR3. Trimming removed 1 base at V and 0 bases at J, with 10 bases between. CDR3 amino acids: CASSLGQPGSGANVLTF. The CDR3 bases are TGTGCCAGCAGCTTAGGGCAGCCAGGCTCTGGGGCCAACGTCCTGACTTTC.